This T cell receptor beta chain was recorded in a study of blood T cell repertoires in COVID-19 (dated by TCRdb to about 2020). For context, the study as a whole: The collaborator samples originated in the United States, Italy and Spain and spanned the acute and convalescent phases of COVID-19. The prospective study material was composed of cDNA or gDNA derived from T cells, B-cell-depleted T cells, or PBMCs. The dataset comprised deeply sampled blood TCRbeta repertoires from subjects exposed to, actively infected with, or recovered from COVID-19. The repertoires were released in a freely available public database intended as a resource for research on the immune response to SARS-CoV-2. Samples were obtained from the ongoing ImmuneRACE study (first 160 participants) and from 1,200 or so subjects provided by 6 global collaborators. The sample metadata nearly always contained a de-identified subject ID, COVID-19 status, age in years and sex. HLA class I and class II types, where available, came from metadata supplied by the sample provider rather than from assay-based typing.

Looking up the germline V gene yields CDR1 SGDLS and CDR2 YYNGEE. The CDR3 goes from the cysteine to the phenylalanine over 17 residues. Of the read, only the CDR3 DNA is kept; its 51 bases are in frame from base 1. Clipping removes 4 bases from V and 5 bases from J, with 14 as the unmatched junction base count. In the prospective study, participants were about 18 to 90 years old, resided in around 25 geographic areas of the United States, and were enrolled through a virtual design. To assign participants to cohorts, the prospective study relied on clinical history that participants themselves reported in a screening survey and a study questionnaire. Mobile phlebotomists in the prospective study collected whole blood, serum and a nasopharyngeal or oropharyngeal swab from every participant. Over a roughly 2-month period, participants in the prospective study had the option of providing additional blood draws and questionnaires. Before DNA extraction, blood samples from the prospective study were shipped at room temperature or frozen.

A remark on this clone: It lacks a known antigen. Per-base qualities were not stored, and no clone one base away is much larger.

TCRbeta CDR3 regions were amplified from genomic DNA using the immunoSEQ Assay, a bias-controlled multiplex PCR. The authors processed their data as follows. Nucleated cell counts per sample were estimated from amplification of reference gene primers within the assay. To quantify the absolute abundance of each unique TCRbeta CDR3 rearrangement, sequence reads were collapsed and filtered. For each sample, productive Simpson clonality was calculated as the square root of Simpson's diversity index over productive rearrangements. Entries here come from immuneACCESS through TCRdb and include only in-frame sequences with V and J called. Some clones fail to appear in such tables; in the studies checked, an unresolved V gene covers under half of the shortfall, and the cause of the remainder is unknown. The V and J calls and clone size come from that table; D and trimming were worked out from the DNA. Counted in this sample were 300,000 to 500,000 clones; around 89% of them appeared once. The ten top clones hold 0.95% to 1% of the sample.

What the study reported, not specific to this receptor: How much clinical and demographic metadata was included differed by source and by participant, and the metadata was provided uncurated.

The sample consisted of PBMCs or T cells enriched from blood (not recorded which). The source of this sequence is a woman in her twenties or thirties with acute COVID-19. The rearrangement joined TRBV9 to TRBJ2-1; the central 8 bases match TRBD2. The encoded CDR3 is CASSPVPGLGYHNEQFF. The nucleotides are TGTGCCAGCAGCCCGGTTCCGGGACTAGGCTATCACAATGAGCAGTTCTTC.